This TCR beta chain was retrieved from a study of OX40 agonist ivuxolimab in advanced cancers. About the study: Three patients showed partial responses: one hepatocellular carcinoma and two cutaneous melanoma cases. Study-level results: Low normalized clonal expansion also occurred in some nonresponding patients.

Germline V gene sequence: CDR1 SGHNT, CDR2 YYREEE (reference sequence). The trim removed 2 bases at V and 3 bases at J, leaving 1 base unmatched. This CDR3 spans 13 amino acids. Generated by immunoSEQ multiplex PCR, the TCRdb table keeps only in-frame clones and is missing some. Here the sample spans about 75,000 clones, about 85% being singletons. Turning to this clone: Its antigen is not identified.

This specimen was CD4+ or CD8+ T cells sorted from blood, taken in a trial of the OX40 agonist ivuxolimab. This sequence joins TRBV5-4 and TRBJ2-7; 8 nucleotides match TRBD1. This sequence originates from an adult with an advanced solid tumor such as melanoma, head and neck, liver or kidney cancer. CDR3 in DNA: TGTGCCAGCAGCTTCACAGGGGGCTACGAGCAGTACTTC. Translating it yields CASSFTGGYEQYF.